A selection of T cell receptor beta chains follows, all from one sample in a study of blood T cell repertoires in COVID-19. Data came from immunoSEQ multiplex PCR; TCRdb stores just in-frame clones and leaves some out. The sample records some 290,000 clones, roughly nine tenths being singletons. The sequencing sample was made of peripheral blood. These receptors were taken from a woman aged 30 to 39 with COVID-19, enrolled during active disease. Each CDR3 is given with its conserved first and last residue.

V,CDR3
TRBV15,CATSRGSFMEQFF
TRBV3-1/TRBV3-2,CASSQEPAGRNEQFF
TRBV6-1,CASSELRQLRSYGYTF
TRBV7-2,CASSPDRGRETQYF
TRBV21-1,CASSKAKGMNTEAFF
TRBV2,CASSEEADRGVNTEAFF
TRBV6-5,CASGQTKNQPQHF
TRBV19,CASSMDTEKLFF
TRBV6-4,CASRSAPGQGPNEQFF
TRBV7-9,CASSWDSSYEQYF
TRBV24-1,CATSDLQGTSTDTQYF
TRBV4-1,CASSLQGAGTGELFF
TRBV5-1,CASKITGGTDTQYF
TRBV28,CASRMWGTGELYEAFF
TRBV9,CASSPYHTSGGVEETQYF
TRBV6-5,CASRGQLNTGELFF
TRBV7-2,CASSPHSGISTDTQYF
TRBV30,CAWSALMEQYF